The clone carrying this T cell receptor (beta chain) was counted a few times. These data originate in a study of Graves' ophthalmopathy and Graves' hyperthyroidism. In germline, CDR1 is SGHRS, CDR2 YFSETQ. Trimming at V came to 0 bases and at J to 4 bases, leaving 1 base not matched to a gene. This CDR3 is 15 amino acids long. RNA transcripts served as template for amplifying TCR beta CDR3 sequences. The first round was an RT-PCR with HTBI primers, and the second round was a multiplex PCR. TCRdb independently ran MiXCR on the multiplex PCR reads; one entry per CDR3 protein. The top ten clones hold around 10% of a sample with about 1.2 million distinct CDR3 sequences, less than 45% of them seen once.

The TCR was taken from an adult man with Graves' hyperthyroidism. The rearrangement links TRBV5-1 to TRBJ2-2; 9 positions agree with TRBD1. Sequencing used peripheral blood or thyroid tissue (not recorded which). This chain's CDR3 is CASSLGDRATGELFF. The CDR3 DNA is TGCGCCAGCAGCTTGGGGGACAGGGCCACCGGGGAGCTGTTTTTT.